This TCR beta chain emerged from a study of immune evolution from preneoplasia to lung adenocarcinoma. Between the mid-2010s and the late 2010s, patients underwent resection in Japan or China. CDR3 length: 12 amino acids. Germline loops: CDR1 MNHEY, CDR2 SVGAGI. Trimming took 8 bases from V and 7 from J, leaving 14 bases between them. Data came from immunoSEQ multiplex PCR; TCRdb stores just in-frame clones and leaves some out. The repertoire holds about 5,100 clones, with under 80% as singletons. Material: FFPE minimally invasive lung adenocarcinoma tissue. The V call is TRBV6-5, the J call TRBJ1-1; possible D gene TRBD1, 6 bases. This sequence was found in a person aged 45-69 years with lung adenocarcinoma. The CDR3 DNA reads TGTGCCAGCCGGTCGACAGGTTTTGAAGCTTTCTTT. Translating gives CASRSTGFEAFF.